The 28 T cell receptor beta chains in this list originate from one sample, sequenced in a study of graft-versus-host responses after intestinal transplantation (dated by TCRdb to the early 2020s). Taken with the paper, the label for time point translates to: cells obtained before transplantation from donor or recipient. No antigen has been assigned to these receptors. The library was produced with the immunoSEQ multiplex PCR assay. TCRdb took this table from immuneACCESS and kept in-frame rearrangements with V and J called. Such tables lack part of the clones; where checked against another copy, unresolved V genes explain under half of the gap, and the rest is unexplained. The sample contains some 97,000 clones, 87% of them found a single time. The ten biggest clones cover around 0.86% of the sample. The sample was unstimulated CD4+ T cells sorted from spleen or lymph node cells, taken before transplant. The receptors shown here come from a human donor who was the organ donor for an intestinal transplant.

V is TRBV10-1 and J is TRBJ1-1; D is uncertain. The germline V gene encodes CDR1 WNHNN and CDR2 SYGVQD (reference sequence). With 0 bases removed from V and 0 bases from J, the gap between germline ends came to 5 bases. CDR3 length equals 14 residues. CDR3 nucleotide sequence: TGCGCCAGCAGTGAGTCGCCGATGAACACTGAAGCTTTCTTT. This translates into CASSESPMNTEAFF.

The chain links TRBV4-2 to TRBJ2-2; 9 bases are a match to TRBD2. CDR3 size: 17 residues. Trimming removed 3 bases from V and 2 bases from J; junction bases left unmatched: 7. Per the germline V gene, CDR1 is LGHNA and CDR2 is YNFKEQ. CDR3 DNA: TGTGCCAGCAGCCATCCTGGGACTAGCATAAACACCGGGGAGCTGTTTTTT. Residues: CASSHPGTSINTGELFF.

The rearrangement uses TRBV19 and TRBJ1-2, with D maybe TRBD1 (5 bases). Trimming removed 6 bases from V and 8 bases from J, with 13 bases in between. Germline values: CDR1 LNHDA, CDR2 SQIVND (reference sequence). This CDR3 has 12 amino acids. The CDR3 sequence is CASRGGVYGYTF. Here the CDR3 DNA reads TGTGCCAGTAGGGGAGGGGTGTACGGCTACACCTTC.

This sequence joins TRBV6-5 and TRBJ1-5; D perhaps matches TRBD1 (5 bases). CDR3 length: 15 amino acids. Per the germline V gene, CDR1 is MNHEY and CDR2 is SVGAGI. V lost 5 bases, J lost 6 bases, and 17 bases lay in between. The CDR3 DNA reads as TGTGCCAGCAGTCCCCGGGGGGGGGTATCTCAGCCCCAGCATTTT. Encoded protein: CASSPRGGVSQPQHF.

The chain couples TRBV5-1 to TRBJ1-6; D is unresolved. The CDR3 loop spans 14 amino acids. Trimming cost V 0 bases and J 6 bases, with 7 bases left between them. CDR1 is SGHRS and CDR2 is YFSETQ in the germline V gene. The CDR3 coding sequence is TGCGCCAGCAGCTTGGATGTCAGTAATTCACCCCTCCACTTT. Encoded protein: CASSLDVSNSPLHF.

Here the CDR3 reads CASSPTRTSGGAGELFF. CDR3 DNA sequence: TGTGCCAGCAGCCCGACCCGGACTAGCGGGGGGGCCGGGGAGCTGTTTTTT. V is TRBV7-7 and J is TRBJ2-2; TRBD2 aligns across 15 bases. This CDR3 contains 17 residues. V gave up 5 bases and J gave up 6 bases; unmatched junction bases: 7. Per germline, CDR1 SSHAT and CDR2 FNYEAQ (reference sequence).

The chain links TRBV30 to TRBJ2-2, with 10 nucleotides matching TRBD1. From germline, CDR1 is GTSNPN and CDR2 SVGIG (reference sequence). V shed 4 bases, J shed 5 bases, and the junction held 7 bases outside the gene matches. CDR3 length equals 15 residues. The CDR3 loop reads CAWTRDRGSTGELFF. As DNA, the CDR3 is TGTGCCTGGACCCGGGACAGGGGTTCTACCGGGGAGCTGTTTTTT.

The genes are TRBV4-2 and TRBJ1-6, with D maybe TRBD1 (5 bases). CDR3 length: 19 amino acids. V lost 0 bases and J lost 6, with 21 bases in between. The germline V gene has CDR1 LGHNA and CDR2 YNFKEQ. The CDR3 sequence is CASSQDLLEGPTPNSPLHF. DNA of the CDR3: TGTGCCAGCAGCCAAGATTTGCTCGAGGGGCCCACTCCTAATTCACCCCTCCACTTT.

The chain is built from TRBV28 and TRBJ2-1; 9 nucleotides match TRBD2. CDR3 length: 16 residues. V lost 3 bases and J lost 12; bases outside the gene matches: 15. Per germline, CDR1 MDHEN and CDR2 SYDVKM. The CDR3 DNA is TGTGCCAGCAGTTTGCTTGGCGGGGGGGCCGCCGGGTTGCAGTTCTTC. This codes for CASSLLGGGAAGLQFF.

The chain combines TRBV5-6 with TRBJ1-1, with a tentative D call TRBD1 (5 bases). Germline lookup yields CDR1 SGHDT and CDR2 YYEEEE. V shed 5 bases and J shed 0 bases, with 11 bases lying between them. The CDR3 totals 14 residues. Written as DNA, the CDR3 is TGTGCCAGCAGATCCGGGACGGTGAACACTGAAGCTTTCTTT. Its protein is CASRSGTVNTEAFF.

CDR3 nucleotides: TGTGCCAGCAGCTTAGCGCGGGGAGTGACGGGGGAGACCCAGTACTTC. This translates into CASSLARGVTGETQYF. The V gene is TRBV7-8, the J gene TRBJ2-5; D may be TRBD2 (6 bases). V was cut by 0 bases and J by 5 bases, with 16 bases left in between. CDR1 is SGHVS, CDR2 FQNEAQ, per germline. This CDR3 contains 16 residues.

V is TRBV2 and J is TRBJ1-3; possible D gene TRBD1, 5 bases. CDR3 length: 15 amino acids. Germline loops: CDR1 SNHLY, CDR2 FYNNEI. Trimming took off 4 bases at V and 0 bases at J, with 10 bases between the two ends. CDR3 DNA sequence: TGTGCCAGCAGTGGGTGGACAAACTCTGGAAACACCATATATTTT. Its translation is CASSGWTNSGNTIYF. Full variable domain (missing parts from reference TRBV2 and TRBJ1-3): EPEVTQTPSHQVTQMGQEVILRCVPISNHLYFYWYRQILGQKVEFLVSFYNNEISEKSEIFDDQFSVERPDGSNFTLKIRSTKLEDSAMYFCASSGWTNSGNTIYFGEGSWLTVV.

This chain links TRBV30 with TRBJ2-4, with TRBD2 matching over 7 bases. The germline gives CDR1 GTSNPN, CDR2 SVGIG (reference sequence). The CDR3 consists of 15 residues. The V segment lost 3 bases and the J segment 1 base; nucleotides outside the gene matches: 6. This chain's CDR3 is CAWSGWGGAKNIQYF. The CDR3 DNA reads TGTGCCTGGAGCGGGTGGGGGGGGGCCAAAAACATTCAGTACTTC.

This clone appeared once. V is TRBV4-1 and J is TRBJ2-3; the D is unclear. With 2 bases removed from V and 10 bases from J, the gap between germline ends came to 13 bases. This CDR3 contains 13 residues. Germline CDR1 MGHRA, CDR2 YSYEKL. The CDR3 sequence: CASSQSSNTAQYF. The CDR3 DNA sequence: TGCGCCAGCAGCCAATCCTCCAATACTGCGCAGTATTTT.

The gene calls are TRBV6-1 and TRBJ2-4, with D unclear. Per germline, CDR1 MNHNS and CDR2 SASEGT. The CDR3 consists of 14 residues. Trimming took 7 bases from V and 6 from J, leaving 16 bases between them. Here the CDR3 reads CASTPERAVNIQYF. CDR3 bases: TGTGCCAGCACGCCGGAAAGGGCCGTAAACATTCAGTACTTC.

This clone has only a few counts. The chain employs TRBV30 and TRBJ2-3; tentatively, D is TRBD2 (5 bases). V gave up 0 bases and J gave up 2 bases, with 6 bases separating them. Germline assignment: CDR1 GTSNPN and CDR2 SVGIG (reference sequence). This CDR3 is 13 amino acids long. The chain's CDR3 is CAWSVGNTDTQYF. CDR3 nucleotides: TGTGCCTGGAGTGTCGGGAACACAGATACGCAGTATTTT. Looking up the rest from reference TRBV30 and TRBJ2-3 gives the full variable domain: SQTIHQWPATLVQPVGSPLSLECTVEGTSNPNLYWYRQAAGRGLQLLFYSVGIGQISSEVPQNLSASRPQDRQFILSSKKLLLSDSGFYLCAWSVGNTDTQYFGPGTRLTVL.

The CDR3 region has the DNA TGTGCCAGCACCTTAGCGGCGTCTATGGCCCAGTACTTC. Protein product: CASTLAASMAQYF. The gene calls are TRBV6-1 and TRBJ2-5, with TRBD2 as a possible D gene (6 bases). Germline CDR1 MNHNS, CDR2 SASEGT. The CDR3 contains 13 residues. Trimming took 7 bases from V and 9 from J, leaving 18 bases between them.

This clone came up once. Here the CDR3 DNA reads TGTGCCAGCAGCTTAAGGACTCCTTCCTACAATGAGCAGTTCTTC. The encoded protein is CASSLRTPSYNEQFF. The rearrangement joins TRBV7-9 to TRBJ2-1, with TRBD2 as a possible D gene (5 bases). V was trimmed by 2 bases and J by 1 base, leaving 9 bases between them. CDR1 and CDR2 (germline): SEHNR, FQNEAQ (reference sequence). The CDR3 contains 15 residues.

The gene calls are TRBV6-6 and TRBJ2-7, with 8 bases lining up with TRBD1. This CDR3 has 15 residues. The germline V gene encodes CDR1 MNHNY and CDR2 SVGAGI (reference sequence). V gave up 5 bases and J gave up 4 bases; unmatched junction bases: 10. The CDR3: CASSEPQGARYEQYF. The CDR3 region has the DNA TGTGCCAGCAGTGAGCCCCAGGGGGCACGATACGAGCAGTACTTC.

This clone was picked up a small number of times. The chain links TRBV4-2 to TRBJ2-7; D might be TRBD1 or TRBD2, each matching 5 bases. The CDR3 is made up of 13 amino acids. The V and J ends lost 4 bases and 6 bases respectively, with 13 bases between them. Germline values: CDR1 LGHNA, CDR2 YNFKEQ. This chain's CDR3 is CASSRGRDTEQYF. Written as DNA, the CDR3 is TGTGCCAGCAGCCGGGGACGGGATACCGAGCAGTACTTC.

V gene TRBV7-8 combines with J gene TRBJ2-1, with 11 bases identical to TRBD2. The V and J ends lost 1 base and 10 bases, in that order; junction bases with no gene match: 0. This CDR3 spans 13 amino acids. CDR1 is SGHVS, CDR2 FQNEAQ, per germline. CDR3 DNA: TGTGCCAGCAGCTTAGGGACTAGCGGGGAGCAGTTCTTC. Amino acid sequence: CASSLGTSGEQFF.

The chain employs TRBV18 and TRBJ1-1; the D gene is possibly TRBD1 (5 bases). CDR3 length: 15 residues. CDR1 KGHSH and CDR2 LQKENI come from the germline V gene. Trimming cost V 3 bases and J 1 base, with 12 bases left between them. In DNA form, the CDR3 reads TGTGCCAGCTCACCGGACCAGGGATCGAACACTGAAGCTTTCTTT. It codes for CASSPDQGSNTEAFF. The complete variable domain, with remaining parts taken from reference TRBV18 and TRBJ1-1, reads NAGVMQNPRHLVRRRGQEARLRCSPMKGHSHVYWYRQLPEEGLKFMVYLQKENIIDESGMPKERFSAEFPKEGPSILRIQQVVRGDSAAYFCASSPDQGSNTEAFFGQGTRLTVV.

This clone has only a few counts. The chain is built from TRBV10-2 and TRBJ2-7; 12 bases agree with TRBD2. CDR1 and CDR2 from the germline V gene are WSHSY and SAAADI. V gave up 6 bases and J gave up 4 bases; unmatched junction bases: 1. This CDR3 comprises 13 residues. The CDR3 is CASSTSGGYEQYF. CDR3 coding DNA: TGCGCCAGCAGCACTAGCGGGGGGTACGAGCAGTACTTC.

The chain uses TRBV19 and TRBJ2-2; 11 bases map to TRBD1. The V segment lost 6 bases and the J segment 13 bases; nucleotides outside the gene matches: 13. The germline CDR1 and CDR2 sequences are LNHDA and SQIVND (reference sequence). The CDR3 has 15 residues. CDR3 sequence (DNA): TGTGCCAGTAGCTCTAACCGGGACAGGGGGTTCTGGCTGTTTTTT. The encoded protein is CASSSNRDRGFWLFF.

Turning to this clone: The same CDR3 arises from other DNA sequences in this sample as well. This sequence joins TRBV28 and TRBJ2-7; D is ambiguous. The germline gives CDR1 MDHEN, CDR2 SYDVKM. This CDR3 region has 12 residues. The ends were cut back, 5 bases at V and 3 bases at J, with 8 bases in the middle. The CDR3 bases are TGTGCCAGCAGTCCAGACATCTACGAGCAGTACTTC. It translates to CASSPDIYEQYF.

In the case of this clone: The same CDR3 is also encoded by other DNA sequences in this sample. The chain uses TRBV5-4 and TRBJ2-3; D unresolved. Germline CDR1 and CDR2: SGHNT and YYREEE (reference sequence). V was shortened by 0 bases and J by 4 bases, with 3 bases between the two germline ends. The CDR3 runs 12 residues. Here the CDR3 DNA reads TGTGCCAGCAGCTTGGGCGCAGATACGCAGTATTTT. Protein product: CASSLGADTQYF. Based on the CDR3 plus reference TRBV5-4 and TRBJ2-3, the full variable domain is ETGVTQSPTHLIKTRGQQVTLRCSSQSGHNTVSWYQQALGQGPQFIFQYYREEENGRGNFPPRFSGLQFPNYSSELNVNALELDDSALYLCASSLGADTQYFGPGTRLTVL.

In this sample, this clone turned up a few times. CDR3 in amino acids: CASSQGFGADRASGNTIYF. The CDR3 nucleotides read TGCGCCAGCAGCCAAGGTTTTGGGGCCGACAGAGCCTCTGGAAACACCATATATTTT. V usage is TRBV4-1 and J usage is TRBJ1-3, with D tentatively TRBD1 (5 bases). Germline V lookup: CDR1 MGHRA, CDR2 YSYEKL. The CDR3 contains 19 residues. V was cut by 1 base and J by 0 bases, with 19 bases left in between.

This clone was seen only once. The CDR3 here is CASSSRDRAFYGYTF. The CDR3 DNA is TGTGCCAGCAGCTCCCGGGACAGGGCTTTTTATGGCTACACCTTC. V is TRBV7-9 and J is TRBJ1-2; 9 bases align to TRBD1. J was trimmed by 5 bases and V by 4 bases; bases with no gene match: 8. CDR3 length equals 15 residues. Germline CDR1 and CDR2: SEHNR and FQNEAQ (reference sequence).